A single sample is the source of the 30 T cell receptor beta chains below, sequenced in a study of PD-L1 blockade in urothelial cancer. Specified time point: peripheral blood 6 weeks after treatment start. TCRdb's copy holds only in-frame clones and misses some; the assay was immunoSEQ multiplex PCR. The sample yields about 48,000 clones, roughly 80% seen once. The sample in question was PBMCs, obtained around atezolizumab (anti-PD-L1) treatment. Receptors originate from a man between 65 and 80 years old with urothelial cancer.

This chain uses TRBV27 with TRBJ2-5, with a tentative D call TRBD1 (7 bases). The ends were cut back, 2 bases at V and 10 bases at J, with 11 bases in the middle. This CDR3 contains 12 residues. CDR1 and CDR2 from the germline V gene are MNHEY and SMNVEV (reference sequence). The CDR3 region has the DNA TGTGCCAGCAGTTTACCAGGGGGAGGCCAGTACTTC. As protein: CASSLPGGGQYF.

This clone was observed a handful of times. The chain recombines TRBV28 with TRBJ1-5; a weak D match, TRBD1 (5 bases). This CDR3 has 13 amino acids. Germline CDR1 MDHEN, CDR2 SYDVKM. The germline V and J ends were trimmed by 4 bases and 6 bases, with 10 bases remaining between them. The CDR3 is CASSSRGSQPQHF. CDR3 nucleotides: TGTGCCAGCAGTTCTCGGGGGTCTCAGCCCCAGCATTTT.

The rearrangement links TRBV5-1 to TRBJ2-3; 7 bases align to TRBD1. Per the germline V gene, CDR1 is SGHRS and CDR2 is YFSETQ. The CDR3 runs 14 residues. Unmatched junction bases numbered 1, after V lost 0 bases and J lost 3 bases. This chain's CDR3 is CASSLATGTDTQYF. CDR3 nucleotide sequence: TGCGCCAGCAGCTTGGCGACAGGGACAGATACGCAGTATTTT.

The V call is TRBV6-1, the J call TRBJ2-7; TRBD1 matches at 10 bases. CDR1 is MNHNS and CDR2 is SASEGT in the germline V gene. The CDR3 loop spans 14 amino acids. V was pared by 4 bases and J by 6 bases, with 6 bases of the junction left unmatched. Written as DNA, the CDR3 is TGTGCCAGCAGTGGGAGGGACAGGGGTTTCGAGCAGTACTTC. Translating it yields CASSGRDRGFEQYF.

The chain carries TRBV5-1 and TRBJ1-5; D is unclear. CDR3 length: 14 amino acids. Trimming took off 2 bases at V and 7 bases at J, with 13 bases between the two ends. Germline values: CDR1 SGHRS, CDR2 YFSETQ. This chain's CDR3 is CASSFVGSWQPQHF. The CDR3 nucleotides read TGCGCCAGCAGCTTTGTAGGGAGCTGGCAGCCCCAGCATTTT.

This clone was detected once. This sequence joins TRBV5-6 and TRBJ1-4; 7 bases align to TRBD1. This CDR3 has 14 residues. Germline-derived CDR1 and CDR2 are SGHDT and YYEEEE. With 0 bases clipped from V and 8 bases from J, the junction kept 4 bases outside the gene matches. The CDR3: CASSLGQGNEKLFF. The CDR3 DNA reads TGTGCCAGCAGCTTGGGACAGGGAAACGAAAAACTGTTTTTT.

Only one count was recorded for this clone. The chain is built from TRBV5-1 and TRBJ2-7; TRBD1 agrees at 11 bases. CDR3 length: 16 amino acids. Germline CDR1 reads SGHRS; CDR2 reads YFSETQ. V lost 0 bases to trimming and J lost 5 bases; unmatched junction nucleotides: 7. CDR3 nucleotides: TGCGCCAGCAGCTTGGGGACAGGGGGCCGGGTCGACGAGCAGTACTTC. Its protein is CASSLGTGGRVDEQYF.

V and J are TRBV4-2 and TRBJ2-1; the D is unclear. Looked up from germline, CDR1 is LGHNA and CDR2 is YNFKEQ. The CDR3 length is 16 residues. The germline V and J ends were trimmed by 1 base and 0 bases, with 10 bases remaining between them. The CDR3, as DNA: TGTGCCAGCAGCCAAGCGCTCTGGAGCTCCTACAATGAGCAGTTCTTC. This translates into CASSQALWSSYNEQFF.

The chain joins TRBV5-1 to TRBJ2-1, with 10 bases identical to TRBD2. J lost 6 bases, V lost 0 bases, and 6 bases had no gene match. The CDR3 is made up of 16 amino acids. From germline, CDR1 is SGHRS and CDR2 YFSETQ. The CDR3 DNA reads TGCGCCAGCAGCTTGGCCCCCGGACTAGCGGTCAATGAGCAGTTCTTC. Residues: CASSLAPGLAVNEQFF.

J is TRBJ2-7 and V is TRBV29-1; TRBD1 agrees at 8 bases. Germline CDR1 SQVTM, CDR2 ANQGSEA. V gave up 0 bases and J gave up 3 bases; unmatched junction bases: 10. This CDR3 region has 16 residues. CDR3 DNA sequence: TGCAGCGTTGAAGATCTTGGGTTGGACAGGGTCTACGAGCAGTACTTC. Residues: CSVEDLGLDRVYEQYF.

V gene TRBV7-2 combines with J gene TRBJ1-3; possible D gene TRBD1, 5 bases. The V and J ends lost 5 bases and 4 bases respectively, with 15 bases between them. From germline, CDR1 is SGHTA and CDR2 FQGNSA. The CDR3 has 15 residues. The chain's CDR3 is CASSPTTESGNTIYF. The CDR3 nucleotides are TGTGCCAGCAGCCCCACGACAGAGTCAGGAAACACCATATATTTT.

This clone is a singleton in its sample. This sequence joins TRBV5-1 and TRBJ2-5; TRBD2 matches at 11 bases. After removal of 1 base from V and 5 bases from J, the junction contained 4 bases not matched to a gene. This CDR3 has 15 amino acids. The germline V gene encodes CDR1 SGHRS and CDR2 YFSETQ. The CDR3 region has the DNA TGCGCCAGCAGCTTGACTAGCGGGAGCCAGGAGACCCAGTACTTC. Translated, it gives CASSLTSGSQETQYF.

This CDR3 is CASSLRSGETQYF. CDR3 coding DNA: TGTGCCAGCAGCTTACGTAGTGGAGAGACCCAGTACTTC. The chain carries TRBV7-2 and TRBJ2-5, with D unresolved. The germline gives CDR1 SGHTA, CDR2 FQGNSA. The CDR3 is 13 amino acids. V was shortened by 2 bases and J by 4 bases, with 8 bases between the two germline ends.

The J gene is TRBJ1-3, the V gene TRBV19; TRBD1 might be the D (5 bases). CDR3 length: 12 amino acids. Trimming cost V 9 bases and J 3 bases, with 9 bases left between them. CDR1 LNHDA and CDR2 SQIVND come from the germline V gene (reference sequence). CDR3 amino acids: CASRDFGNTIYF. DNA for the CDR3: TGTGCCAGCCGGGACTTTGGAAACACCATATATTTT.

This clone was detected only a few times. The chain carries TRBV7-9 and TRBJ2-1; 8 bases are a match to TRBD1. Germline CDR1 and CDR2: SEHNR and FQNEAQ (reference sequence). The junction had 12 bases not matched to a gene; V was cut back by 5 bases and J by 15 bases. The CDR3 has 13 residues. CDR3 loop: CASSPGQAHEAFF. CDR3 nucleotide sequence: TGTGCCAGCAGCCCGGGACAGGCCCACGAGGCGTTCTTC.

The chain combines TRBV28 with TRBJ1-5, with D possibly TRBD1 on 5 matching bases. CDR3 length equals 13 residues. Trimming left V 10 bases short and J 3 bases short, with 13 bases between. Germline V gene sequence: CDR1 MDHEN, CDR2 SYDVKM. Here the CDR3 reads CATGGADNQPQHF. The CDR3, as DNA: TGTGCCACCGGCGGGGCAGACAATCAGCCCCAGCATTTT.

Here the CDR3 reads CAISKNTDSNQPQHF. CDR3 sequence (DNA): TGTGCCATCAGCAAGAATACAGATAGCAATCAGCCCCAGCATTTT. The chain uses TRBV10-3 and TRBJ1-5; D gene ambiguous. Germline V gene data show CDR1 as ENHRY and CDR2 as SYGVKD. This CDR3 comprises 15 residues. The V end was cut by 6 bases, the J end by 0 bases, with 12 bases between.

CDR3 DNA sequence: TGTGCCAGCAGCCAAACCGGGCAGGGGGTCTACGAGCAGTACTTC. The encoded protein is CASSQTGQGVYEQYF. The rearrangement links TRBV6-1 to TRBJ2-7; TRBD1 agrees at 7 bases. This CDR3 spans 15 amino acids. The V gene end was trimmed by 6 bases and the J gene end by 3 bases; junction bases not matched to a gene: 11. Looked up from germline, CDR1 is MNHNS and CDR2 is SASEGT.

The chain combines TRBV19 with TRBJ2-3, with D possibly being TRBD1 (5 bases). The CDR3 is 13 amino acids. Germline CDR1 and CDR2: LNHDA and SQIVND (reference sequence). The V end lost 2 bases, the J end lost 5 bases, and 8 bases lay between the germline ends. CDR3 nucleotide sequence: TGTGCCAGTAGTATAAACCAGGGAGATACGCAGTATTTT. It is translated as CASSINQGDTQYF. Full variable domain (remainder filled in from reference TRBV19 and TRBJ2-3): DGGITQSPKYLFRKEGQNVTLSCEQNLNHDAMYWYRQDPGQGLRLIYYSQIVNDFQKGDIAEGYSVSREKKESFPLTVTSAQKNPTAFYLCASSINQGDTQYFGPGTRLTVL.

The rearrangement joins TRBV15 to TRBJ1-4, with D possibly matching TRBD1 (5 bases). V was clipped by 0 bases and J by 1 base, with 12 bases between them. CDR1 and CDR2 from the germline V gene are LNHNV and YYDKDF (reference sequence). The CDR3 consists of 17 residues. In DNA form, the CDR3 reads TGTGCCACCAGCAGAGATCGGAACAGGCTAACTAATGAAAAACTGTTTTTT. This encodes CATSRDRNRLTNEKLFF.

The CDR3 bases are TGTGCCAGCAGCTTCTCTAGCGGGCGCGAGACCCAGTACTTC. Translation gives CASSFSSGRETQYF. The chain combines TRBV7-6 with TRBJ2-5, with 8 bases identical to TRBD2. Germline V gene sequence: CDR1 SGHVS, CDR2 FNYEAQ. V was pared by 3 bases and J by 5 bases, with 5 bases of the junction left unmatched. The CDR3 is 14 amino acids.

V is TRBV7-9 and J is TRBJ2-1; possible D gene TRBD2, 6 bases. This CDR3 spans 15 amino acids. The V and J ends lost 1 base and 3 bases respectively, with 10 bases between them. CDR1 and CDR2 (germline): SEHNR, FQNEAQ (reference sequence). The CDR3 nucleotides are TGTGCCAGCAGCTTAGACGGGAGTATCTACAATGAGCAGTTCTTC. Its protein product is CASSLDGSIYNEQFF.

The V and J genes are TRBV2 and TRBJ1-3; D is unresolved. Germline V lookup: CDR1 SNHLY, CDR2 FYNNEI. V gave up 6 bases and J gave up 0 bases, with 12 bases separating them. CDR3 length: 15 residues. The DNA for the CDR3 is TGTGCCAGCAGGGGCGCCGCAAACTCTGGAAACACCATATATTTT. Translation gives CASRGAANSGNTIYF.

In DNA, the CDR3 is TGCGCCAGCAGAATAGACCCGGGTTCTGAAAAACTGTTTTTT. It encodes CASRIDPGSEKLFF. The chain employs TRBV5-1 and TRBJ1-4; D is unresolved. Germline CDR1 reads SGHRS; CDR2 reads YFSETQ. The CDR3 has 14 amino acids. The V end was cut by 5 bases, the J end by 7 bases, with 15 bases between.

This clone was detected only a few times. The V call is TRBV30, the J call TRBJ1-1, with 8 bases lining up with TRBD1. Germline V gene lookup returns CDR1 GTSNPN and CDR2 SVGIG (reference sequence). CDR3 size: 13 residues. Trimming cost V 2 bases and J 7 bases; bases outside gene matches: 6. This chain's CDR3 is CAWSRQGAGEAFF. The CDR3 DNA reads as TGTGCCTGGAGTAGGCAGGGGGCTGGTGAAGCTTTCTTT.

The CDR3 DNA is TGTGCCAGCAGGGGCGGGAGCGGGAGGGCCGGGAATGAGCAGTTCTTC. Protein: CASRGGSGRAGNEQFF. The chain has TRBV7-9 and TRBJ2-1, with TRBD2 identical over 10 bases. Germline V gene sequence: CDR1 SEHNR, CDR2 FQNEAQ (reference sequence). The CDR3 has 16 amino acids. The V and J ends lost 6 bases and 7 bases, in that order; junction bases with no gene match: 12. Filled out from reference TRBV7-9 and TRBJ2-1, the complete variable domain reads DTGVSQNPRHKITKRGQNVTFRCDPISEHNRLYWYRQTLGQGPEFLTYFQNEAQLEKSRLLSDRFSAERPKGSFSTLEIQRTEQGDSAMYLCASRGGSGRAGNEQFFGPGTRLTVL.

The chain couples TRBV9 to TRBJ2-2; perhaps TRBD1 as D (8 bases). The CDR3 spans 16 residues. V gave up 3 bases and J gave up 6 bases, with 18 bases separating them. From germline, CDR1 is SGDLS and CDR2 YYNGEE. CDR3: CASSAGGQVDAGELFF. DNA for the CDR3: TGTGCCAGCAGCGCGGGGGGACAGGTGGACGCCGGGGAGCTGTTTTTT. Full variable domain (outside the CDR3, taken from reference TRBV9 and TRBJ2-2): DSGVTQTPKHLITATGQRVTLRCSPRSGDLSVYWYQQSLDQGLQFLIQYYNGEERAKGNILERFSAQQFPDLHSELNLSSLELGDSALYFCASSAGGQVDAGELFFGEGSRLTVL.

This clone was detected only a few times. The chain links TRBV20-1 to TRBJ2-1, with no clear D. V was cut by 5 bases and J by 2 bases, with 4 bases left in between. The CDR3 extends over 11 amino acids. Germline V gene sequence: CDR1 DFQATT, CDR2 SNEGSKA (reference sequence). CDR3 sequence (DNA): TGCAGTGCTGAGGCCTACAATGAGCAGTTCTTC. It specifies CSAEAYNEQFF.

The chain combines TRBV6-1 with TRBJ2-7; D is possibly TRBD1 (6 bases). This CDR3 contains 14 residues. CDR1 is MNHNS and CDR2 is SASEGT in the germline V gene. V gave up 6 bases and J gave up 3 bases, with 15 bases separating them. The CDR3 loop reads CASREQGQGYEQYF. CDR3 DNA: TGTGCCAGCAGGGAACAGGGTCAAGGCTACGAGCAGTACTTC.

V is TRBV9 and J is TRBJ2-5; no clear D gene. Germline CDR1 reads SGDLS; CDR2 reads YYNGEE. V dropped 0 bases and J dropped 4 bases, with 13 bases sitting between them. The CDR3 is 15 residues long. CDR3 DNA sequence: TGTGCCAGCAGCGTAGAAACAGACGCTGGAGAGACCCAGTACTTC. Translating gives CASSVETDAGETQYF.